The 32 T cell receptor beta chains given below trace back to one sample, sequenced in a study of shared clonotypes between healthy human individuals. Measured with immunoSEQ multiplex PCR; TCRdb has only the in-frame clones, and not every one. The top ten clones hold over 0.1% of a sample with some 2,400,000 clones, approximately 96% of them seen once. The sample was naive CD4+ T cells sorted from blood. As for subset: CD45RA+ positively selected. These receptors all stem from a man between 18 and 35 years old in good health.

V usage is TRBV6-5 and J usage is TRBJ2-5; D is perhaps TRBD1 or TRBD2 (6 bases each). CDR3 length: 15 residues. The V gene lost 6 bases and the J gene lost 5 bases, with 19 bases spanning the gap. Germline assignment: CDR1 MNHEY and CDR2 SVGAGI. CDR3 region: CASRPTGARGETQYF. The CDR3 DNA follows: TGTGCCAGCAGACCCACGGGGGCTCGGGGTGAGACCCAGTACTTC.

The V gene is TRBV18, the J gene TRBJ1-4; maybe TRBD1 (5 bases). Trimming removed 6 bases from V and 1 base from J, with 18 bases in between. CDR3 length equals 17 residues. Germline loops: CDR1 KGHSH, CDR2 LQKENI. The CDR3 here is CASSPRGEVGTNEKLFF. In DNA, the CDR3 is TGTGCCAGCTCCCCCCGGGGGGAAGTTGGAACTAATGAAAAACTGTTTTTT.

The genes are TRBV20-1 and TRBJ1-3; D remains unclear. The CDR3 sequence is 11 residues long. The ends were cut back, 4 bases at V and 4 bases at J, with 5 bases in the middle. Looked up from germline, CDR1 is DFQATT and CDR2 is SNEGSKA (reference sequence). The CDR3 DNA reads TGCAGTGCTATTTTAGGAAACACCATATATTTT. Translation gives CSAILGNTIYF.

This clone was detected once. The J gene is TRBJ2-5, the V gene TRBV6-1; 7 positions agree with TRBD2. V dropped 5 bases and J dropped 5; count of bases not matched to a gene: 5. CDR3 size: 13 residues. Per germline, CDR1 MNHNS and CDR2 SASEGT. This chain's CDR3 is CASSLGLTETQYF. CDR3 nucleotide sequence: TGTGCCAGCAGTCTGGGACTAACGGAGACCCAGTACTTC.

Concerning this clone itself: Its ends do not fully match the called genes, so a read error is possible. Distinct nucleotide sequences in the sample also encode this CDR3. The chain is built from TRBV20-1 and TRBJ2-7; D is uncertain. Per germline, CDR1 DFQATT and CDR2 SNEGSKA (reference sequence). The CDR3 has 11 amino acids. The CDR3 region is CSAGDFYEQYF. Written as DNA, the CDR3 is TGCAGTGCTGGAGACTTCTACGAGCAGTACTTC.

This clone has more than one count but fewer than ten. V gene TRBV7-2 combines with J gene TRBJ1-1, with unresolved D. CDR1 and CDR2 (germline): SGHTA, FQGNSA. V was shortened by 5 bases and J by 1 base, with 8 bases between the two germline ends. The CDR3 has 13 amino acids. In DNA, the CDR3 is TGTGCCAGCAGCCAATATACGAACACTGAAGCTTTCTTT. This codes for CASSQYTNTEAFF.

The chain combines TRBV4-2 with TRBJ2-3; 11 bases match TRBD2. The germline V gene has CDR1 LGHNA and CDR2 YNFKEQ. V trimming: 4 bases; J trimming: 5 bases; junction bases outside the gene matches: 5. CDR3 size: 15 residues. The CDR3 coding sequence is TGTGCCAGCAGCCGTAGCGGGGGGGCCGAAGATACGCAGTATTTT. Translated: CASSRSGGAEDTQYF.

Note on this clone: Other DNA sequences from this sample encode an identical CDR3 as well. The chain links TRBV30 to TRBJ1-1; D is undetermined. Trimming removed 3 bases at V and 3 bases at J, with 11 bases between. The CDR3 has 13 residues. Germline V gene sequence: CDR1 GTSNPN, CDR2 SVGIG (reference sequence). The CDR3 nucleotides are TGTGCCTGGAGCGGGCGATGGGACACTGAAGCTTTCTTT. Translating it yields CAWSGRWDTEAFF.

The rearrangement links TRBV5-1 to TRBJ1-6; D is unclear. Germline CDR1 SGHRS, CDR2 YFSETQ. The CDR3 consists of 17 residues. V was pared by 4 bases and J by 7 bases, with 21 bases between. The CDR3 protein is CASSEEGPGIANSPLHF. In DNA, the CDR3 is TGCGCCAGCAGCGAAGAAGGACCGGGGATAGCAAATTCACCCCTCCACTTT.

The V gene is TRBV6-5, the J gene TRBJ1-4; the match to TRBD1 covers 9 bases. Trimming removed 6 bases from V and 7 bases from J; junction bases left unmatched: 6. Germline V gene sequence: CDR1 MNHEY, CDR2 SVGAGI. The CDR3 has 14 residues. The CDR3 sequence: CASRRTGAGEKLFF. In nucleotides, the CDR3 is TGTGCCAGCAGGAGGACAGGGGCTGGTGAAAAACTGTTTTTT.

This clone was recorded once. The chain employs TRBV18 and TRBJ2-1; D is ambiguous. The CDR3 is 14 residues long. Per the germline V gene, CDR1 is KGHSH and CDR2 is LQKENI. V was clipped by 6 bases and J by 9 bases, with 18 bases between them. CDR3 sequence (DNA): TGTGCCAGCTCCCCATCAGTTCCGTTTGGTGAGCAGTTCTTC. Translation gives CASSPSVPFGEQFF.

The chain is built from TRBV5-6 and TRBJ2-1; TRBD2 matches 9 bases. Germline-derived CDR1 and CDR2 are SGHDT and YYEEEE. This CDR3 has 16 amino acids. With 3 bases clipped from V and 2 bases from J, the junction kept 6 bases outside the gene matches. CDR3 region: CASSSLAGGAYNEQFF. In DNA form, the CDR3 reads TGTGCCAGCAGCTCACTAGCGGGTGGAGCCTACAATGAGCAGTTCTTC. The full variable domain, completed using reference TRBV5-6 and TRBJ2-1, is DAGVTQSPTHLIKTRGQQVTLRCSPKSGHDTVSWYQQALGQGPQFIFQYYEEEERQRGNFPDRFSGHQFPNYSSELNVNALLLGDSALYLCASSSLAGGAYNEQFFGPGTRLTVL.

This clone was seen once. The chain links TRBV19 to TRBJ2-1; the match to TRBD2 covers 14 bases. V dropped 6 bases and J dropped 0; count of bases not matched to a gene: 13. This CDR3 region has 20 residues. Germline-derived CDR1 and CDR2 are LNHDA and SQIVND (reference sequence). The CDR3 region is CASSNPGTSGGLSSYNEQFF. The CDR3 nucleotides are TGTGCCAGTAGCAACCCCGGGACTAGCGGGGGCCTAAGCTCCTACAATGAGCAGTTCTTC.

A single count supports this clone. J is TRBJ1-1 and V is TRBV7-9; D is ambiguous. CDR3 length: 9 amino acids. Trimming removed 5 bases at V and 11 bases at J, with 6 bases between. Germline values: CDR1 SEHNR, CDR2 FQNEAQ (reference sequence). Here the CDR3 DNA reads TGTGCCAGCAGCCACGGGGCTTTCTTT. This encodes CASSHGAFF.

This chain joins TRBV18 and TRBJ1-1, with D perhaps matching TRBD1 (6 bases). Germline V lookup: CDR1 KGHSH, CDR2 LQKENI. Trimming took 6 bases from V and 7 from J, leaving 15 bases between them. This CDR3 region has 13 residues. CDR3 protein: CASSRQVSDEAFF. The CDR3 nucleotides are TGTGCCAGCTCCCGACAGGTCTCGGATGAAGCTTTCTTT.

The chain combines TRBV9 with TRBJ2-7; no clear D gene. The CDR3 length is 13 residues. The germline V and J ends were trimmed by 2 bases and 3 bases, with 9 bases remaining between them. CDR1 and CDR2 (germline): SGDLS, YYNGEE. The CDR3 here is CASSVDGYYEQYF. CDR3 coding DNA: TGTGCCAGCAGCGTGGACGGATACTACGAGCAGTACTTC.

The chain employs TRBV9 and TRBJ1-5, with 8 positions matching TRBD1. In germline, CDR1 is SGDLS, CDR2 YYNGEE. V dropped 2 bases and J dropped 1; count of bases not matched to a gene: 2. The CDR3 is 15 residues long. CDR3 sequence: CASSVTGVSNQPQHF. CDR3 in DNA: TGTGCCAGCAGCGTGACAGGGGTCAGCAATCAGCCCCAGCATTTT.

The chain combines TRBV2 with TRBJ1-6; 10 bases match TRBD1. In germline, CDR1 is SNHLY, CDR2 FYNNEI. Trimming took 5 bases from V and 10 from J; bases not matched to a gene: 5. This CDR3 region has 14 residues. The CDR3: CASSPGTGESPLHF. For the CDR3, the DNA is TGTGCCAGCAGTCCCGGGACAGGGGAATCACCCCTCCACTTT.

The rearrangement joins TRBV5-6 to TRBJ1-1; 7 bases match TRBD1. The length of the CDR3 is 15 residues. The ends lost 3 bases at V and 0 bases at J; junction bases unmatched: 5. Germline loops: CDR1 SGHDT, CDR2 YYEEEE. In DNA, the CDR3 is TGTGCCAGCAGCTATGCAGGGGGATTGAACACTGAAGCTTTCTTT. Its translation is CASSYAGGLNTEAFF.

The J gene is TRBJ2-2, the V gene TRBV30; TRBD1 might be the D (6 bases). The CDR3 contains 14 residues. Trimming took 3 bases from V and 1 from J, leaving 9 bases between them. Germline V lookup: CDR1 GTSNPN, CDR2 SVGIG (reference sequence). The CDR3 coding sequence is TGTGCCTGGAGACCCAGGGGGAACACCGGGGAGCTGTTTTTT. Its translation: CAWRPRGNTGELFF.

This chain joins TRBV9 and TRBJ1-2, with D perhaps matching TRBD1 (6 bases). CDR1 and CDR2 from the germline V gene are SGDLS and YYNGEE. The CDR3 runs 14 residues. V was shortened by 0 bases and J by 6 bases, with 12 bases between the two germline ends. The CDR3 region has the DNA TGTGCCAGCAGCGTAGAAGGGGGATTCCATGGCTACACCTTC. Its protein product is CASSVEGGFHGYTF. Together with reference TRBV9 and TRBJ1-2, the CDR3 gives the full variable domain: DSGVTQTPKHLITATGQRVTLRCSPRSGDLSVYWYQQSLDQGLQFLIQYYNGEERAKGNILERFSAQQFPDLHSELNLSSLELGDSALYFCASSVEGGFHGYTFGSGTRLTVV.

The CDR3 region has the DNA TGTGCCAGCAGCTTGCATATGGGGGAGACCCAGTACTTC. This codes for CASSLHMGETQYF. The chain couples TRBV11-2 to TRBJ2-5, with D unclear. With 3 bases removed from V and 5 bases from J, the gap between germline ends came to 10 bases. The CDR3 runs to 13 residues. Germline loops: CDR1 SGHAT, CDR2 FQNNGV.

This clone was recorded once. The chain uses TRBV2 and TRBJ2-5; 8 bases match TRBD1. Germline loops: CDR1 SNHLY, CDR2 FYNNEI. The trim removed 9 bases at V and 5 bases at J, leaving 8 bases unmatched. This CDR3 has 13 residues. CDR3 nucleotides: TGTGCCAGAGGACAGGGTCTGCCCGAGACCCAGTACTTC. Protein sequence: CARGQGLPETQYF.

This clone has just one count. The genes are TRBV5-1 and TRBJ2-3; D gene ambiguous. V was pared by 4 bases and J by 4 bases, with 7 bases between. The CDR3 is made up of 12 amino acids. The germline CDR1 and CDR2 sequences are SGHRS and YFSETQ. CDR3 nucleotide sequence: TGCGCCAGCAGCCGAGCCTCAGATACGCAGTATTTT. Amino acids: CASSRASDTQYF.

The J gene is TRBJ2-7, the V gene TRBV5-6, with D possibly matching TRBD1 (6 bases). Trimming pared 0 bases from V and 4 bases from J, leaving 11 bases between. The length of the CDR3 is 14 residues. Germline values: CDR1 SGHDT, CDR2 YYEEEE. This CDR3 is CASSLDGTTYEQYF. CDR3 bases: TGTGCCAGCAGCTTGGACGGGACAACGTACGAGCAGTACTTC.

This chain uses TRBV4-1 with TRBJ2-6; D gene unclear. The germline CDR1 and CDR2 sequences are MGHRA and YSYEKL. Deletions cut 0 bases from V and 0 bases from J, with 9 bases between. The CDR3 covers 17 residues. CDR3 nucleotides: TGCGCCAGCAGCCAAGACCCGGGCTACTCTGGGGCCAACGTCCTGACTTTC. Amino acids: CASSQDPGYSGANVLTF.

The chain joins TRBV30 to TRBJ1-5, with D tentatively TRBD1 (5 bases). Per the germline V gene, CDR1 is GTSNPN and CDR2 is SVGIG (reference sequence). CDR3 size: 14 residues. Trimming pared 2 bases from V and 5 bases from J, leaving 13 bases between. This CDR3 reads CAWSPLGVDQPQHF. The CDR3 nucleotides are TGTGCCTGGAGTCCCCTGGGGGTGGATCAGCCCCAGCATTTT.

The chain carries TRBV5-1 and TRBJ2-7, with 8 nucleotides matching TRBD1. Germline assignment: CDR1 SGHRS and CDR2 YFSETQ. The junction had 6 bases not matched to a gene; V was cut back by 4 bases and J by 3 bases. The CDR3 runs 14 residues. The DNA of the CDR3 is TGCGCCAGCAGCATCGGACAGGGACACTACGAGCAGTACTTC. This translates into CASSIGQGHYEQYF.

V usage is TRBV10-3 and J usage is TRBJ2-7, with 8 bases that match TRBD2. After removal of 6 bases from V and 2 bases from J, the junction contained 6 bases not matched to a gene. CDR1 is ENHRY, CDR2 SYGVKD, per germline. This CDR3 region has 14 residues. CDR3 in amino acids: CAISPLAATYEQYF. The CDR3 DNA sequence: TGTGCCATCAGCCCACTAGCGGCTACCTACGAGCAGTACTTC.

V usage is TRBV4-3 and J usage is TRBJ1-1, with TRBD1 identical over 9 bases. Germline V gives CDR1 LGHNA, CDR2 YSLEER. The CDR3 is made up of 19 amino acids. The V segment lost 0 bases and the J segment 6 bases; nucleotides outside the gene matches: 17. CDR3 sequence reads: CASSQESPQGQGRKAEAFF. DNA of the CDR3: TGCGCCAGCAGCCAAGAATCTCCCCAGGGACAGGGTAGAAAGGCTGAAGCTTTCTTT.

The chain joins TRBV4-2 to TRBJ2-1; maybe TRBD2 (6 bases). CDR1 LGHNA and CDR2 YNFKEQ come from the germline V gene. The CDR3 has 16 amino acids. Trimming stripped 1 base from V and 3 bases from J, with 13 bases between. The CDR3 sequence: CASSQVGGALYNEQFF. The CDR3 DNA is TGTGCCAGCAGCCAAGTGGGAGGAGCCCTCTACAATGAGCAGTTCTTC.

Comment on this clone: Additional DNA sequences in this sample encode the identical CDR3. The rearrangement links TRBV18 to TRBJ2-7, with D possibly matching TRBD2 (5 bases). Per the germline V gene, CDR1 is KGHSH and CDR2 is LQKENI. This CDR3 is 12 amino acids long. Deletions cut 5 bases from V and 2 bases from J, with 7 bases between. The CDR3 region is CASSSLAYEQYF. The CDR3 DNA reads as TGTGCCAGCTCATCACTAGCCTACGAGCAGTACTTC.